A single T cell receptor beta chain is shown here with its context. Its antigen is as yet unknown. This sample stems from a study of siplizumab effects on memory and regulatory T cells. Study results and limitations: Only a minor fraction of alloreactive clones mapped to unstimulated subsets. An assignable naive or memory phenotype was lacking in roughly 80-95% of proliferating CD4+ or CD8+ clones. Major contributors to the alloresponse seemed to be naive T cells, which also appeared more diverse than memory cells.

Germline V lookup: CDR1 MGHRA, CDR2 YSYEKL. The CDR3 sequence is 12 residues long. V was trimmed by 5 bases and J by 3 bases, leaving 6 bases between them. Assaying covered 10^5 or so TCR templates per sample. Sequenced by immunoSEQ multiplex PCR; TCRdb stores in-frame clones only, minus some. The data show roughly 100,000 clones, roughly 93% seen once. This receptor was taken from a human donor in good health. Sequenced input: CD8+ T cells sorted from blood. The genes are TRBV4-1 and TRBJ2-3, with no clear D. CDR3 in DNA: TGCGCCAGCAGCTGGGGAACAGATACGCAGTATTTT. Encoded protein: CASSWGTDTQYF.